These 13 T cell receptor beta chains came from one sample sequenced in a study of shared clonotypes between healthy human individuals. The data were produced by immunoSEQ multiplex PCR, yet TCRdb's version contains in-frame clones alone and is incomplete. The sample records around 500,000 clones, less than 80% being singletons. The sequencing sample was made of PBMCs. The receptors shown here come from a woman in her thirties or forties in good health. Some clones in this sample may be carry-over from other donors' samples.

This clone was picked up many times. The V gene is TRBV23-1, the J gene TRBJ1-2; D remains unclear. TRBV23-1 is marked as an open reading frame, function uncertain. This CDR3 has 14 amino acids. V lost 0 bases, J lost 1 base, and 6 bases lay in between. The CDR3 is CASSQSALNYGYTF. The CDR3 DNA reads TGCGCCAGCAGTCAATCAGCACTTAACTATGGCTACACCTTC.

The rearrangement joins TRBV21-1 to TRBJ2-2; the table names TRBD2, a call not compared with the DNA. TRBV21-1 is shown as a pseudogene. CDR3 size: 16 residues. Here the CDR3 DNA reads TGTGCCAGCCGTTCCCCGGGTGCCGCGAACACCGGGGAGCTGTTTTTT. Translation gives CASRSPGAANTGELFF.

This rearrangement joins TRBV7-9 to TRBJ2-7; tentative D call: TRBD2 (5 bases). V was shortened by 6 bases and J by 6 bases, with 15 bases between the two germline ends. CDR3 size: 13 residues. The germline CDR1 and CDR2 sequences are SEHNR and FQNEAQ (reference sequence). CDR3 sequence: CASSTDGGREQYF. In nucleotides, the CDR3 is TGTGCCAGCAGTACAGACGGCGGGCGCGAGCAGTACTTC.

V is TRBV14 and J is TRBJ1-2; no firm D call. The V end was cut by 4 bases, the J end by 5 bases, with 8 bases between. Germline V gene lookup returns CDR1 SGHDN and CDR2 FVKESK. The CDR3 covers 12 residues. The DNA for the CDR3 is TGTGCCAGCAGCCTCGGACCTTATGGCTACACCTTC. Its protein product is CASSLGPYGYTF. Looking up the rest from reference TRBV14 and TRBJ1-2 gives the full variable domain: EAGVTQFPSHSVIEKGQTVTLRCDPISGHDNLYWYRRVMGKEIKFLLHFVKESKQDESGMPNNRFLAERTGGTYSTLKVQPAELEDSGVYFCASSLGPYGYTFGSGTRLTVV.

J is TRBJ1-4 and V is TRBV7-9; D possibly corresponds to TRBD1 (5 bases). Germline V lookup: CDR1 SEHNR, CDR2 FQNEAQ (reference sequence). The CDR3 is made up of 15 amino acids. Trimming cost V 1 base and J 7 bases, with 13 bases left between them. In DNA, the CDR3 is TGTGCCAGCAGCTTAGTCTTAGGGGACCCTGAAAAACTGTTTTTT. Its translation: CASSLVLGDPEKLFF.

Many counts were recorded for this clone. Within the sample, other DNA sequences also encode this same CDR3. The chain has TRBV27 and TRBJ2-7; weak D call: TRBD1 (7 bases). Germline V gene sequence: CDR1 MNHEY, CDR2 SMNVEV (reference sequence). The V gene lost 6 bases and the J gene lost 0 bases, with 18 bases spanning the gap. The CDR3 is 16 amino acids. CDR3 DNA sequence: TGTGCCAGCAGCCCCACGCCAGGGGGGAGCTCCTACGAGCAGTACTTC. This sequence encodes CASSPTPGGSSYEQYF.

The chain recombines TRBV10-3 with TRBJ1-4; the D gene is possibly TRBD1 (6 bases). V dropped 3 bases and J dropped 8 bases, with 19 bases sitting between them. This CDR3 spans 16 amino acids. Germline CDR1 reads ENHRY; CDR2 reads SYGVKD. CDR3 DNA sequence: TGTGCCATCAGTGACCCCGTGACAGGAGAGCCCGAAAAACTGTTTTTT. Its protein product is CAISDPVTGEPEKLFF.

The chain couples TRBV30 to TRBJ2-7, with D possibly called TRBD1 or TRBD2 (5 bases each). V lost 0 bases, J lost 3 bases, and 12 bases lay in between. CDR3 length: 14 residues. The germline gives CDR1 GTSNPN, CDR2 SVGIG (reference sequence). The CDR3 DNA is TGTGCCTGGAGTGTACAACGGGACGGCTACGAGCAGTACTTC. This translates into CAWSVQRDGYEQYF.

The CDR3 loop reads CASSLSAADTQYF. CDR3 bases: TGCGCCAGCAGCTTGAGTGCGGCAGATACGCAGTATTTT. V gene TRBV5-1 combines with J gene TRBJ2-3; D gene ambiguous. V was cut by 1 base and J by 4 bases, with 7 bases left in between. The CDR3 is 13 residues long. CDR1 and CDR2 (germline): SGHRS, YFSETQ.

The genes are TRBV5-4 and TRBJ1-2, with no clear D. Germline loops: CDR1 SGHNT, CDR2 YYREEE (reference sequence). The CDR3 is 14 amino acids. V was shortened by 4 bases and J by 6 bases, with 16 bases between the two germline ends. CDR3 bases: TGTGCCAGCAGCCCGGACGGCGGGTACGATGGCTACACCTTC. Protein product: CASSPDGGYDGYTF. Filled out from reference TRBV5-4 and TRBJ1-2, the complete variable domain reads ETGVTQSPTHLIKTRGQQVTLRCSSQSGHNTVSWYQQALGQGPQFIFQYYREEENGRGNFPPRFSGLQFPNYSSELNVNALELDDSALYLCASSPDGGYDGYTFGSGTRLTVV.

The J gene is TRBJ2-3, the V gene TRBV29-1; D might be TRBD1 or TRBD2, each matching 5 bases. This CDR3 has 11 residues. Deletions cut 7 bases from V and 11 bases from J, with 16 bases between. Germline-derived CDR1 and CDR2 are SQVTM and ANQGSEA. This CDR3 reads CSAGTHEEQYF. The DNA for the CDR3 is TGCAGCGCCGGGACCCACGAGGAGCAGTATTTT.

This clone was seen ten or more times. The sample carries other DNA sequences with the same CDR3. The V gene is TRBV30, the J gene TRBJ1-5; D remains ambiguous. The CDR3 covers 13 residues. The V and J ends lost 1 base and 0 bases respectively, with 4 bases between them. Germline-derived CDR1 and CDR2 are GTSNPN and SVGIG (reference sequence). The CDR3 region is CAWSAYSNQPQHF. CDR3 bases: TGTGCCTGGAGTGCCTATAGCAATCAGCCCCAGCATTTT. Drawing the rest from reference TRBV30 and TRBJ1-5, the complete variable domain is SQTIHQWPATLVQPVGSPLSLECTVEGTSNPNLYWYRQAAGRGLQLLFYSVGIGQISSEVPQNLSASRPQDRQFILSSKKLLLSDSGFYLCAWSAYSNQPQHFGDGTRLSIL.

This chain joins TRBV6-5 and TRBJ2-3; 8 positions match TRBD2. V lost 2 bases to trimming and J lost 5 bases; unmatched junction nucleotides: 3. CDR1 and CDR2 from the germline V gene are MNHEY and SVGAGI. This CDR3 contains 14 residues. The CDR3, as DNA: TGTGCCAGCAGTTACGGACTAGCTGGAGATACGCAGTATTTT. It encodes CASSYGLAGDTQYF.